This TCR beta chain originates from a study of siplizumab effects on memory and regulatory T cells. Germline CDR1 SGHVS, CDR2 FNYEAQ. CDR3 length: 13 amino acids. Trimming left V 5 bases short and J 5 bases short, with 9 bases between. Assay: immunoSEQ multiplex PCR; the TCRdb copy retains only in-frame clones and omits some. Here the sample spans about 110,000 clones, approximately 90% being singletons. With respect to this clone: The antigen is not known.

General study points: The naive T cell population seemed more diverse than memory cells and seemed a major contributor to the alloresponse. In siplizumab conditions, mappable alloreactive CD4+ clones averaged about 69% Treg-derived, against 25% to 30% in controls.

This chain joins TRBV7-6 and TRBJ1-4; D might be TRBD1 (6 bases). This TCR came from a human donor in good health. Sample: Tregs sorted from blood. The CDR3 DNA follows: TGTGCCAGCAGCGGACAGACGAATGAAAAACTGTTTTTT. Translating it yields CASSGQTNEKLFF.